These 26 T cell receptor beta chains were all obtained from the same sample, sequenced in a study of blood T cell repertoires in COVID-19. Here immunoSEQ multiplex PCR was the method, and the copy in TCRdb shows in-frame clones only, minus some. The repertoire holds around 21,000 clones, with 84% as singletons. Source material: peripheral blood. Receptors originate from a middle-aged man with acute or convalescent COVID-19.

The V call is TRBV6-5, the J call TRBJ2-3, with TRBD2 matching over 10 bases. Germline V gene data show CDR1 as MNHEY and CDR2 as SVGAGI. CDR3 length equals 15 residues. With V trimmed by 8 bases and J by 2 bases, 7 bases remained unmatched. The CDR3 is CASLLLAGHTDTQYF. CDR3 nucleotides: TGTGCCAGCCTTCTACTAGCGGGGCACACAGATACGCAGTATTTT.

The rearrangement links TRBV7-3 to TRBJ2-7; TRBD2 is a possible D gene (6 bases). This CDR3 has 13 residues. The V and J ends lost 2 bases and 1 base respectively, with 6 bases between them. The V gene's germline CDR1 is SGHTA and CDR2 FQGTGA. The CDR3 region has the DNA TGTGCCAGCAGCTTAGCGGGGTCCTACGAGCAGTACTTC. Translation: CASSLAGSYEQYF.

This CDR3 reads CASSPAETDNQPQHF. The CDR3 nucleotides are TGCGCCAGCAGCCCTGCCGAGACAGATAATCAGCCCCAGCATTTT. This rearrangement joins TRBV23-1 to TRBJ1-5, with D maybe TRBD1 (5 bases). TRBV23-1 is an ORF; its function is uncertain. V lost 6 bases and J lost 4, with 16 bases in between. The CDR3 runs to 15 residues.

The chain is built from TRBV9 and TRBJ1-1; D gene unclear. Germline CDR1 is SGDLS and CDR2 is YYNGEE. CDR3 length: 15 residues. V lost 0 bases, J lost 4 bases, and 13 bases lay in between. The CDR3 nucleotides are TGTGCCAGCAGCGTAGGAGGTATTGCGGGCACTGAAGCTTTCTTT. This gives the protein CASSVGGIAGTEAFF.

The V call is TRBV12-1, the J call TRBJ1-2. TRBV12-1 is listed as a pseudogene. The CDR3 totals 13 residues. The CDR3 sequence is CASSFMEGGGYTF. For the CDR3, the DNA is TGTGCCAGCAGCTTTATGGAGGGAGGAGGCTACACCTTC.

J is TRBJ2-5 and V is TRBV30; weak D call: TRBD1 (7 bases). The CDR3 length is 11 residues. Germline CDR1 reads GTSNPN; CDR2 reads SVGIG (reference sequence). Trimming removed 0 bases at V and 13 bases at J, with 12 bases between. CDR3 bases: TGTGCCTGGAGTGTAGGTCAGGGGGGGTACTTC. Translated, it gives CAWSVGQGGYF. Drawing the rest from reference TRBV30 and TRBJ2-5, the complete variable domain is SQTIHQWPATLVQPVGSPLSLECTVEGTSNPNLYWYRQAAGRGLQLLFYSVGIGQISSEVPQNLSASRPQDRQFILSSKKLLLSDSGFYLCAWSVGQGGYFGPGTRLLVL.

Here the CDR3 DNA reads TGTGCCAGTAGTATTCAGGGGACAGAGGGTCAGCCCCAGCATTTT. It codes for CASSIQGTEGQPQHF. The chain couples TRBV19 to TRBJ1-5; 7 nucleotides align to TRBD1. The CDR3 is 15 amino acids. The V gene's germline CDR1 is LNHDA and CDR2 SQIVND (reference sequence). The V gene end was trimmed by 3 bases and the J gene end by 6 bases; junction bases not matched to a gene: 8.

CDR3 sequence reads: CAWGTGGNQPQHF. CDR3 bases: TGTGCCTGGGGGACAGGGGGCAATCAGCCCCAGCATTTT. This sequence joins TRBV30 and TRBJ1-5, with TRBD1 identical over 10 bases. CDR3 size: 13 residues. CDR1 and CDR2 (germline): GTSNPN, SVGIG (reference sequence). The junction had 0 bases not matched to a gene; V was cut back by 5 bases and J by 2 bases.

V is TRBV19 and J is TRBJ1-3, with 7 positions matching TRBD1. V shed 3 bases and J 5 bases; nucleotides not matched to a gene: 10. The germline V gene encodes CDR1 LNHDA and CDR2 SQIVND (reference sequence). The CDR3 contains 16 residues. The DNA for the CDR3 is TGTGCCAGTAGTATTATCCACAGGGGAGCAAGAAACACCATATATTTT. It translates to CASSIIHRGARNTIYF.

The chain is built from TRBV7-9 and TRBJ1-2; D remains unclear. This CDR3 comprises 13 residues. Trimming pared 5 bases from V and 4 bases from J, leaving 11 bases between. CDR1 and CDR2 (germline): SEHNR, FQNEAQ (reference sequence). DNA for the CDR3: TGTGCCAGCAGCGGTACGTCAGGCTATGGCTACACCTTC. Translated: CASSGTSGYGYTF.

The V gene is TRBV10-3, the J gene TRBJ1-1, with D hard to call. CDR1 ENHRY and CDR2 SYGVKD come from the germline V gene. This CDR3 has 14 residues. V was shortened by 4 bases and J by 1 base, with 10 bases between the two germline ends. Written as DNA, the CDR3 is TGTGCCATCAGTGGCGGCCTAGGGAACACTGAAGCTTTCTTT. Protein sequence: CAISGGLGNTEAFF.

CDR3 bases: TGTGCCAGCAGCGTAGAGGCCAGGGTTGCAACTAATGAAAAACTGTTTTTT. Amino acids: CASSVEARVATNEKLFF. V gene TRBV9 combines with J gene TRBJ1-4; D is possibly TRBD1 (5 bases). From germline, CDR1 is SGDLS and CDR2 YYNGEE. Trimming pared 0 bases from V and 0 bases from J, leaving 12 bases between. This CDR3 contains 17 residues.

Note on this clone: Other DNA sequences in the same sample also yield this CDR3. The V gene is TRBV30, the J gene TRBJ1-2; tentatively, D is TRBD1 (6 bases). V was pared by 1 base and J by 5 bases, with 11 bases between. The CDR3 extends over 13 amino acids. Germline V gives CDR1 GTSNPN, CDR2 SVGIG (reference sequence). In nucleotides, the CDR3 is TGTGCCTGGAGTGCCACAGGGAATTATGGCTACACCTTC. Amino acid sequence: CAWSATGNYGYTF.

The CDR3 here is CAWSAREEAFF. The CDR3 DNA sequence: TGTGCCTGGAGTGCTAGGGAGGAAGCTTTCTTT. The chain links TRBV30 to TRBJ1-1; D is unresolved. Trimming stripped 1 base from V and 8 bases from J, with 8 bases between. This CDR3 is built from 11 residues. CDR1 is GTSNPN and CDR2 is SVGIG in the germline V gene (reference sequence).

The chain combines TRBV4-2 with TRBJ1-5, with a weak D call TRBD1 (5 bases). Trimming took 3 bases from V and 6 from J, leaving 15 bases between them. Germline CDR1 LGHNA, CDR2 YNFKEQ. The length of the CDR3 is 15 residues. The CDR3 spells CASSQGEGEGQPQHF. DNA of the CDR3: TGTGCCAGCAGCCAGGGCGAAGGGGAAGGTCAGCCCCAGCATTTT.

The rearrangement links TRBV5-5 to TRBJ1-2; 7 nucleotides align to TRBD1. Losses at the gene ends were 6 bases for V and 8 bases for J; bases not matched to a gene: 13. Germline V gene lookup returns CDR1 SGHKS and CDR2 YYEKEE (reference sequence). The CDR3 runs to 14 residues. Written as DNA, the CDR3 is TGTGCCAGCACCGAGCCAGGGGGTACTTGGGGCTACACCTTC. Its protein is CASTEPGGTWGYTF.

CDR3 sequence reads: CASGTSEGGELFF. CDR3 coding DNA: TGTGCCAGCGGAACTAGCGAAGGCGGGGAGCTGTTTTTT. The gene calls are TRBV6-6 and TRBJ2-2; 7 nucleotides align to TRBD2. Germline V gene lookup returns CDR1 MNHNY and CDR2 SVGAGI (reference sequence). The CDR3 length is 13 residues. Losses at the gene ends were 8 bases for V and 7 bases for J; bases not matched to a gene: 7.

V is TRBV5-1 and J is TRBJ2-5; 11 bases are shared with TRBD2. V shed 4 bases and J 3 bases; nucleotides not matched to a gene: 8. Germline CDR1 is SGHRS and CDR2 is YFSETQ. The CDR3 has 16 amino acids. The CDR3 protein is CASSPGSGRVKETQYF. The CDR3 region has the DNA TGCGCCAGCAGCCCCGGTAGCGGGAGGGTGAAAGAGACCCAGTACTTC.

The rearrangement links TRBV18 to TRBJ1-2, with D perhaps TRBD1 (5 bases). Deletions cut 6 bases from V and 4 bases from J, with 15 bases between. Germline V gene lookup returns CDR1 KGHSH and CDR2 LQKENI. The CDR3 loop spans 14 amino acids. CDR3 amino acids: CASSPIGGVYGYTF. The CDR3 region has the DNA TGTGCCAGCTCGCCAATCGGGGGGGTCTATGGCTACACCTTC. Filled out from reference TRBV18 and TRBJ1-2, the complete variable domain reads NAGVMQNPRHLVRRRGQEARLRCSPMKGHSHVYWYRQLPEEGLKFMVYLQKENIIDESGMPKERFSAEFPKEGPSILRIQQVVRGDSAAYFCASSPIGGVYGYTFGSGTRLTVV.

The chain recombines TRBV5-1 with TRBJ1-5; TRBD1 might be the D (5 bases). The V gene lost 5 bases and the J gene lost 1 base, with 7 bases spanning the gap. Germline CDR1 SGHRS, CDR2 YFSETQ. This CDR3 is 13 amino acids long. The CDR3 region is CASRSGSNQPQHF. CDR3 in DNA: TGCGCCAGCAGATCAGGGAGCAATCAGCCCCAGCATTTT.

The rearrangement uses TRBV14 and TRBJ1-6; TRBD1 agrees at 7 bases. The CDR3 totals 14 residues. CDR1 and CDR2 (germline): SGHDN, FVKESK. Trimming took 0 bases from V and 8 from J; bases not matched to a gene: 1. CDR3 region: CASSQDQGDSPLHF. In DNA, the CDR3 is TGTGCCAGCAGCCAAGATCAGGGGGATTCACCCCTCCACTTT.

For the CDR3, the DNA is TGCGCCAGCAGCTTGGGGGCGCCAGGGGACGGCTACACCTTC. Its translation: CASSLGAPGDGYTF. The V gene is TRBV5-1, the J gene TRBJ1-2, with D perhaps matching TRBD1 (6 bases). Trimming removed 0 bases at V and 8 bases at J, with 14 bases between. This CDR3 has 14 residues. Germline-derived CDR1 and CDR2 are SGHRS and YFSETQ.

The rearrangement links TRBV11-3 to TRBJ2-5; weak D call: TRBD1 (5 bases). This CDR3 spans 13 amino acids. V was pared by 4 bases and J by 5 bases, with 11 bases between. Germline V gives CDR1 SGHNT, CDR2 YENEEA. The CDR3 DNA sequence: TGTGCCAGCAGCTCGAAATCAGGGGAGACCCAGTACTTC. Its protein is CASSSKSGETQYF.

The CDR3, as DNA: TGTGCCAGCAGCACCCGACAGGCGAACACCGGGGAGCTGTTTTTT. Its translation: CASSTRQANTGELFF. V is TRBV7-2 and J is TRBJ2-2; tentatively, D is TRBD1 (6 bases). The CDR3 contains 15 residues. V was clipped by 5 bases and J by 0 bases, with 10 bases between them. Germline assignment: CDR1 SGHTA and CDR2 FQGNSA.

This chain joins TRBV2 and TRBJ1-4; 9 bases fit TRBD1. Germline CDR1 and CDR2: SNHLY and FYNNEI. The length of the CDR3 is 15 residues. V was clipped by 5 bases and J by 5 bases; unmatched bases: 6. Here the CDR3 DNA reads TGTGCCAGCAGTTATTCCGGGACAGGGAATGAAAAACTGTTTTTT. Amino acids: CASSYSGTGNEKLFF.

This clone showed up just a few times. The chain combines TRBV5-4 with TRBJ1-2; D unclear. The CDR3 is 14 residues long. With 0 bases removed from V and 8 bases from J, the gap between germline ends came to 14 bases. The germline V gene encodes CDR1 SGHNT and CDR2 YYREEE (reference sequence). DNA for the CDR3: TGTGCCAGCAGCTTGGTGGCAGACTTTGGGGGCTACACCTTC. It is translated as CASSLVADFGGYTF.